The 26 T cell receptor beta chains below all came from one sample that was sequenced in a study of T-cell memory formation after mild COVID-19. Each CDR3 protein gets one entry after TCRdb re-called the 5' RACE reads with MiXCR. The table has 450,000 or so distinct CDR3 sequences, nearly 25% seen once. The sequenced sample consisted of PBMCs or a T cell subset sorted from them (not recorded which). The receptors originated from an adult woman who had mild COVID-19 (a few samples of this study predate the infection). Cell type and time point are not known.

In this sample, this clonotype turned up a few times. This CDR3 is CASSYLAGSHNEQFF. The CDR3 DNA sequence: TGTGCCAGCAGTTATCTAGCTGGTTCCCACAATGAGCAGTTCTTC. The genes are TRBV6-2 or TRBV6-3 and TRBJ2-1; maybe TRBD2 (5 bases). Germline assignment: CDR1 MNHEY and CDR2 SVGEGT. V was clipped by 3 bases and J by 5 bases, with 14 bases between them. The CDR3 covers 15 residues.

J is TRBJ2-5 and V is TRBV7-2; 11 bases line up with TRBD2. Germline V CDR1 and CDR2: SGHTA, FQGNSA. The V segment lost 1 base and the J segment 7 bases; nucleotides outside the gene matches: 8. The CDR3 is 16 amino acids. CDR3 loop: CASSLVSGRAGGTQYF. The CDR3 DNA reads TGTGCCAGCAGCTTAGTTAGCGGGAGGGCAGGGGGGACCCAGTACTTC.

This clonotype was counted only a few times. V and J are TRBV15 and TRBJ2-2; D tentatively reads TRBD1 or TRBD2 (5 bases each). Per the germline V gene, CDR1 is LNHNV and CDR2 is YYDKDF (reference sequence). V lost 5 bases, J lost 6 bases, and 19 bases lay in between. This CDR3 has 16 residues. The CDR3 loop is CATSLLRGAGAGELFF. The CDR3 DNA reads TGTGCCACCAGCTTACTCAGAGGGGCCGGGGCCGGGGAGCTGTTTTTT.

The gene calls are TRBV4-2 and TRBJ2-4; D not certain. The CDR3 covers 19 residues. Per germline, CDR1 LGHNA and CDR2 YNFKEQ. Trimming cost V 0 bases and J 3 bases, with 21 bases left between them. CDR3 bases: TGTGCCAGCAGCCAAGATAGAAGGAGTGCTGTCCTTTACAAAAACATTCAGTACTTC. This encodes CASSQDRRSAVLYKNIQYF.

This clonotype showed up just a few times. The DNA for the CDR3 is TGTGCCAGTAGTATCGGTCAGACTGAGCAGTTCTTC. Protein sequence: CASSIGQTEQFF. The chain links TRBV19 to TRBJ2-1; D ambiguous. The germline V gene has CDR1 LNHDA and CDR2 SQIVND (reference sequence). The CDR3 runs to 12 residues. The V gene lost 3 bases and the J gene lost 9 bases, with 9 bases spanning the gap.

The J gene is TRBJ2-2, the V gene TRBV24-1; 9 bases fit TRBD1. The CDR3 is 16 amino acids. V dropped 3 bases and J dropped 1; count of bases not matched to a gene: 2. Per the germline V gene, CDR1 is KGHDR and CDR2 is SFDVKD. The CDR3 is CATSDPDRGNTGELFF. In nucleotides, the CDR3 is TGTGCCACCAGTGATCCGGACAGGGGGAACACCGGGGAGCTGTTTTTT.

The chain recombines TRBV5-1 with TRBJ2-3; 7 positions agree with TRBD1. V shed 4 bases and J 3 bases; nucleotides not matched to a gene: 11. This CDR3 spans 16 amino acids. Looked up from germline, CDR1 is SGHRS and CDR2 is YFSETQ. This CDR3 is CASSLDLTGMTDTQYF. The CDR3 DNA sequence: TGCGCCAGCAGCCTAGATTTGACAGGGATGACAGATACGCAGTATTTT.

This clonotype was observed a handful of times. The chain joins TRBV5-1 to TRBJ2-1; 8 positions agree with TRBD2. With V trimmed by 4 bases and J by 10 bases, 7 bases remained unmatched. Germline V lookup: CDR1 SGHRS, CDR2 YFSETQ. The CDR3 loop spans 13 amino acids. CDR3 sequence: CASSTGLAREQFF. CDR3 nucleotides: TGCGCCAGCAGCACAGGACTAGCTCGGGAGCAGTTCTTC.

This clonotype was counted a few times. As DNA, the CDR3 is TGCGCCAGCAGCCCCCTCTATACGCTCGGCGACACTGAAGCTTTCTTT. This codes for CASSPLYTLGDTEAFF. The V and J genes are TRBV4-1 and TRBJ1-1; no reliable D call. V lost 4 bases to trimming and J lost 3 bases, with 18 bases between them. This CDR3 contains 16 residues. Germline CDR1 and CDR2: MGHRA and YSYEKL.

V is TRBV5-1 and J is TRBJ2-1, with 7 bases fitting TRBD1. CDR1 SGHRS and CDR2 YFSETQ come from the germline V gene. The length of the CDR3 is 17 residues. J was trimmed by 7 bases and V by 2 bases; bases with no gene match: 15. CDR3 sequence: CASSFGPARGQSNEQFF. The CDR3 DNA reads as TGCGCCAGCAGCTTTGGTCCGGCGAGGGGGCAGTCAAATGAGCAGTTCTTC.

This sequence joins TRBV15 and TRBJ1-1, with TRBD1 identical over 7 bases. Germline V gene sequence: CDR1 LNHNV, CDR2 YYDKDF (reference sequence). Trimming took 1 base from V and 6 from J; bases not matched to a gene: 8. The CDR3 totals 15 residues. CDR3 amino acids: CATSRADRVGAEAFF. The CDR3 DNA reads TGTGCCACCAGCAGAGCCGACAGGGTGGGTGCTGAAGCTTTCTTT.

This clonotype has just a few counts. The rearrangement joins TRBV7-9 to TRBJ2-2; 13 bases are shared with TRBD2. The CDR3 has 21 amino acids. V lost 5 bases to trimming and J lost 4 bases; unmatched junction nucleotides: 19. CDR1 and CDR2 from the germline V gene are SEHNR and FQNEAQ (reference sequence). This chain's CDR3 is CASSHTWTSGSLARITGELFF. The CDR3 bases are TGTGCCAGCAGCCACACGTGGACTAGCGGGAGTTTGGCCCGAATCACCGGGGAGCTGTTTTTT.

The V call is TRBV2, the J call TRBJ1-4, with unresolved D. Trimming removed 4 bases from V and 8 bases from J, with 8 bases in between. Germline lookup yields CDR1 SNHLY and CDR2 FYNNEI. This CDR3 is 12 amino acids long. CDR3 loop: CASSVLLEKLFF. For the CDR3, the DNA is TGTGCCAGCAGTGTCCTTTTGGAAAAACTGTTTTTT.

In its sample, this clonotype was seen a few times. CDR3 amino acids: CASSVGGTSGTVEQYF. CDR3 bases: TGTGCCAGCAGCGTAGGCGGGACTAGCGGCACTGTAGAGCAGTACTTC. The chain recombines TRBV9 with TRBJ2-7, with 11 bases lining up with TRBD2. Germline values: CDR1 SGDLS, CDR2 YYNGEE. Germline trimming cut 0 bases from V and 7 bases from J; bases unmatched to any gene: 9. CDR3 length: 16 amino acids.

This clonotype was recorded a few times. This sequence joins TRBV29-1 and TRBJ2-7, with D maybe TRBD2 (7 bases). This CDR3 is built from 13 residues. Germline V lookup: CDR1 SQVTM, CDR2 ANQGSEA. Trimming took off 4 bases at V and 4 bases at J, with 14 bases between the two ends. The CDR3 sequence: CSVVRGAMYEQYF. The CDR3 DNA follows: TGCAGCGTTGTTCGGGGGGCGATGTACGAGCAGTACTTC.

The rearrangement uses TRBV29-1 and TRBJ1-1; D not certain. V gave up 3 bases and J gave up 1 base, with 6 bases separating them. The V gene's germline CDR1 is SQVTM and CDR2 ANQGSEA. The CDR3 is 12 amino acids. The CDR3 is CSVDKENTEAFF. The CDR3 bases are TGCAGCGTTGATAAGGAGAACACTGAAGCTTTCTTT. Looking up the rest from reference TRBV29-1 and TRBJ1-1 gives the full variable domain: SAVISQKPSRDICQRGTSLTIQCQVDSQVTMMFWYRQQPGQSLTLIATANQGSEATYESGFVIDKFPISRPNLTFSTLTVSNMSPEDSSIYLCSVDKENTEAFFGQGTRLTVV.

The gene calls are TRBV5-1 and TRBJ2-1, with 15 bases aligning to TRBD2. Germline loops: CDR1 SGHRS, CDR2 YFSETQ. The CDR3 totals 18 residues. The V gene end was trimmed by 3 bases and the J gene end by 2 bases; junction bases not matched to a gene: 6. The CDR3 here is CASSSGLAGGAPYNEQFF. The CDR3 region has the DNA TGCGCCAGCAGCTCGGGACTAGCGGGAGGCGCGCCCTACAATGAGCAGTTCTTC.

This chain joins TRBV7-9 and TRBJ2-6; tentatively, D is TRBD1 (6 bases). Trimming removed 2 bases from V and 3 bases from J, with 11 bases in between. Per the germline V gene, CDR1 is SEHNR and CDR2 is FQNEAQ (reference sequence). There are 16 residues in the CDR3. CDR3 nucleotide sequence: TGTGCCAGCAGCTTATACAGGGTGGATGGGGCCAACGTCCTGACTTTC. It specifies CASSLYRVDGANVLTF.

Concerning this clonotype itself: One end of the junction fails to match germline, which may point to a read error. The chain couples TRBV23-1 to TRBJ2-7; D is possibly TRBD2 (6 bases). TRBV23-1 is an open reading frame, and its role is uncertain. This CDR3 is built from 13 residues. The CDR3 DNA follows: TGCGCCAGCAGGCAATCGGGCTCGTGGGAGGTGTACTTC. It translates to CASRQSGSWEVYF.

The sample holds a few counts of this clonotype. The V and J genes are TRBV10-3 and TRBJ2-4; 11 nucleotides agree with TRBD1. The CDR3 loop spans 13 amino acids. From germline, CDR1 is ENHRY and CDR2 SYGVKD. V shed 10 bases and J 8 bases; nucleotides not matched to a gene: 7. The CDR3: CASGQGASDIQYF. For the CDR3, the DNA is TGTGCCAGCGGACAGGGGGCTTCGGACATTCAGTACTTC.

The V gene is TRBV7-9, the J gene TRBJ2-3; tentatively, D is TRBD2 (5 bases). This CDR3 is built from 13 residues. Germline loops: CDR1 SEHNR, CDR2 FQNEAQ (reference sequence). With 4 bases removed from V and 8 bases from J, the gap between germline ends came to 13 bases. The DNA for the CDR3 is TGTGCCAGCAGCTCCCTATCTGAGGGTACGCAGTATTTT. Amino acid sequence: CASSSLSEGTQYF.

This clonotype turned up a few times. The chain uses TRBV29-1 and TRBJ2-1; the match to TRBD2 covers 13 bases. Unmatched junction bases numbered 6, after V lost 4 bases and J lost 0 bases. Germline assignment: CDR1 SQVTM and CDR2 ANQGSEA. The CDR3 has 17 amino acids. The CDR3 sequence is CSVGGLAGPSSYNEQFF. CDR3 in DNA: TGCAGCGTTGGGGGACTAGCGGGGCCTAGCTCCTACAATGAGCAGTTCTTC.

This chain links TRBV6-1 with TRBJ2-5; 12 bases fit TRBD1. CDR1 MNHNS and CDR2 SASEGT come from the germline V gene. The junction had 10 bases not matched to a gene; V was cut back by 4 bases and J by 4 bases. The CDR3 has 17 residues. CDR3 loop: CASSGRDRGLGRETQYF. The CDR3 coding sequence is TGTGCCAGCAGTGGCCGGGACAGGGGGCTCGGACGAGAGACCCAGTACTTC.

This rearrangement joins TRBV19 to TRBJ1-6, with D unresolved. V lost 1 base and J lost 10, with 11 bases in between. CDR3 length: 14 residues. The germline CDR1 and CDR2 sequences are LNHDA and SQIVND (reference sequence). In nucleotides, the CDR3 is TGTGCCAGTAGTATAGTAGGCAGCAAGTCACCCCTCCACTTT. This codes for CASSIVGSKSPLHF.

This clonotype was recorded a few times. This rearrangement joins TRBV20-1 to TRBJ1-1; 11 bases agree with TRBD1. After removal of 3 bases from V and 4 bases from J, the junction contained 16 bases not matched to a gene. CDR1 DFQATT and CDR2 SNEGSKA come from the germline V gene (reference sequence). The CDR3 length is 18 residues. CDR3 protein: CSARGTFSPGQGGTEAFF. CDR3 coding DNA: TGCAGTGCTAGGGGCACCTTTTCTCCGGGACAGGGGGGCACTGAAGCTTTCTTT.

The V call is TRBV20-1, the J call TRBJ2-7; TRBD2 matches at 14 bases. The germline CDR1 and CDR2 sequences are DFQATT and SNEGSKA (reference sequence). The CDR3 loop spans 16 amino acids. The V gene end was trimmed by 5 bases and the J gene end by 7 bases; junction bases not matched to a gene: 13. Here the CDR3 reads CSAGAGTSGRGLEQYF. The CDR3 region has the DNA TGCAGTGCTGGGGCCGGGACTAGCGGGAGAGGTTTGGAGCAGTACTTC.